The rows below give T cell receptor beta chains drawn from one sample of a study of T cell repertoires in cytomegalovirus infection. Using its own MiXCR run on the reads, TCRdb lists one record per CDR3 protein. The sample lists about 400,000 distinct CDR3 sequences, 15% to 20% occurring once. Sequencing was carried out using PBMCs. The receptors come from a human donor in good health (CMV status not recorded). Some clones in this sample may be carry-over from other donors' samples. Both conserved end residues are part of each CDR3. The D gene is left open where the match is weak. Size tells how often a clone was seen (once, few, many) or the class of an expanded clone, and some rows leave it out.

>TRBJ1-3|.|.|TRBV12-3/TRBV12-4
TGTGCCAGCAGTTTGAACACCATATATTTT
CASSLNTIYF
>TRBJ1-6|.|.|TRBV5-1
TGCGCCAGCAGCCCGAGGGGGGACCATAATTCACCCCTCCACTTT
CASSPRGDHNSPLHF
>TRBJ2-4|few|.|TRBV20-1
TGCAGTGCTAGACAGGGGACCAAAAACATTCAGTACTTC
CSARQGTKNIQYF
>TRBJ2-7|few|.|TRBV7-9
TGTGCCAGCAGCCTTGAGCCCGGAACCGTCCAATACGAGCAGTACTTC
CASSLEPGTVQYEQYF
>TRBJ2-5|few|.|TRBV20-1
TGCAGTGCTGAAAAGCTTTACCAAGAGACCCAGTACTTC
CSAEKLYQETQYF
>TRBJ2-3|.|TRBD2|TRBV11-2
TGTGCCAGCAGCAAATCTAGCGGGATTGGAGATACGCAGTATTTT
CASSKSSGIGDTQYF
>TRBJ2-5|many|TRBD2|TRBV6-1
TGTGCCAGCAAAATAATCTGGCGGGGGGAGACCCAGTACTTC
CASKIIWRGETQYF
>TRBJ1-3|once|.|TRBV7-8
TGTGCCAGCGGTATTGGAAACACCATATATTTT
CASGIGNTIYF
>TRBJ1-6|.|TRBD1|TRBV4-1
TGCGCCAGCAGCCAAGACGGGGACAGACCTGCCTATTCACCCCTCCACTTT
CASSQDGDRPAYSPLHF
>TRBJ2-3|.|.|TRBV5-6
TGTGCCAGCAGCTTGGGGCTTACGCAGTATTTT
CASSLGLTQYF
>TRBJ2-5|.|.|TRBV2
TGTGCCAGCAGGTCGGGGCAGACCCAGTACTTC
CASRSGQTQYF
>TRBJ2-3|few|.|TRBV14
TGTGCCAGCAGCCAACAGAAGGATACGCAGTATTTT
CASSQQKDTQYF
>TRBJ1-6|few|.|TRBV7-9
TGTGCCAGCAGCTTAGGCGGGCAGGGGAGCTCACCCCTCCACTTT
CASSLGGQGSSPLHF
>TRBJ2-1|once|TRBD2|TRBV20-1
TGCAGTGCTAGAGCGACTAGCGGGAATGAGCAGTTCTTC
CSARATSGNEQFF
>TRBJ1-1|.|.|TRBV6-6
TGTGCCAGCAGTGAGTCCCCGGGCACTGAAGCTCTCTTT
CASSESPGTEALF
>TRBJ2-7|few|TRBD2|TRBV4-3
TGCGCCAGCAGCCAAACCCTAGCGGGGGAGCAGTACTTC
CASSQTLAGEQYF
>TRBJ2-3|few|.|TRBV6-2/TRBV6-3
TGTGCCAGCAGTAGCTACCGGGACAACACAGATACGCAGTATTTT
CASSSYRDNTDTQYF
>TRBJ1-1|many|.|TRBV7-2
TGTGCCAGCAGCGAGGACTGGGAGAACACTGAAGCTTTCTTT
CASSEDWENTEAFF
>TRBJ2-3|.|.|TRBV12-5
TGTGCTAGTGGTTTGGTACCGGACGGGGCAATGCATATGGAGGATACGCAGTATTTT
CASGLVPDGAMHMEDTQYF
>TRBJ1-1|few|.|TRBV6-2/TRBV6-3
TGTGCCAGCAGGGACCCTTACCATCGGGGGGTGGCTGAAGCTTTCTTT
CASRDPYHRGVAEAFF
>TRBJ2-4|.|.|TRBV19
TGTGCCAGTAGTACCCCAGCCCTCGAGGGCAAAAACATTCAGTACTTC
CASSTPALEGKNIQYF
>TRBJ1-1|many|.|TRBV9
TGTGCCAGCAGCGTAGGTCTGATGAACACTGAAGCTTTCTTT
CASSVGLMNTEAFF
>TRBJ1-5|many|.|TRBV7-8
TGTGCCAGCAGCTTAACGACCAATCAGCCCCAGCATTTT
CASSLTTNQPQHF
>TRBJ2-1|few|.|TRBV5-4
TGTGCCAGCAGCTTGGGGGGGTCAGGGCCCTACAATGAGCAGTTCTTC
CASSLGGSGPYNEQFF
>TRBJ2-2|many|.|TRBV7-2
TGTGCCAGCAGCCGACGGCAGAACACCGGGGAGCTGTTTTTT
CASSRRQNTGELFF
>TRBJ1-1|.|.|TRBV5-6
TGTGCCAGCAGCTGGGGAGAGAACACTGAAGCTTTCTTT
CASSWGENTEAFF
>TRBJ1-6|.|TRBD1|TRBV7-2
TGTGCCAGCAGCTCCGACAGGGTCAGCACCCTCCACTTT
CASSSDRVSTLHF
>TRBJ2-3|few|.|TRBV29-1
TGCAGCGTTGTCTTGGTCACGGATACGCAGTATTTT
CSVVLVTDTQYF
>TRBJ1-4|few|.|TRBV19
TGTGCCAGTAGTACCTATCAGGGTGCAACTAATGAAAAACTGTTTTTT
CASSTYQGATNEKLFF
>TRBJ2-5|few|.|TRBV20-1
TGCAGTGCTAGGCTTACTAACCAAGAGACCCAGTACTTC
CSARLTNQETQYF
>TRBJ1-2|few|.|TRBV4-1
TGCGCCAGCAGCCAAGATGGGGGGGAGTCTTATGGCTACACCTTC
CASSQDGGESYGYTF
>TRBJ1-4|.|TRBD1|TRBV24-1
TGTGCCACCAGTGACCCGGGACAGGGGAATGAAAAACTGTTTTTT
CATSDPGQGNEKLFF
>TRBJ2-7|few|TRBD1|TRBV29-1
TGCAGCGTTGACAAGGGTCAGGGGGTAGGCTACGAGCAGTACTTC
CSVDKGQGVGYEQYF
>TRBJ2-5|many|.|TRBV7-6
TGTGCCAGCAGCTTAGCGGTATCAGGGAGAGGCAGAGAGACCCAGTACTTC
CASSLAVSGRGRETQYF
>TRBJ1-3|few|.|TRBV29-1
TGCAGCGTTGAGGACTGGAAGGAAAACACCATATATTTT
CSVEDWKENTIYF
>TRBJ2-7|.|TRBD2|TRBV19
TGTGCCAGTAGTAGCGGGAGCGGGTACGAGCAGTACTTC
CASSSGSGYEQYF
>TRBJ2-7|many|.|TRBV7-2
TGTGCCAGCAGCTTCGGACTACTCACCGAGCAGTACTTC
CASSFGLLTEQYF
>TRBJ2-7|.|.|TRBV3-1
TGTGCCAGCAGTAAGGACCGGCCCTACGAGCAGTACTTC
CASSKDRPYEQYF
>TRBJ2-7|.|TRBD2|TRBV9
TGTGCCAGCAGCCCCCGGGACTATGATTCCTACGAGCAGTACTTC
CASSPRDYDSYEQYF
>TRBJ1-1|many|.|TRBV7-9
TGTGCCAGCAGCTTAGAGGGGGGGACCGGGAAAAGGACTGAAGCTTTCTTT
CASSLEGGTGKRTEAFF
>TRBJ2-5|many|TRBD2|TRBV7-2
TGTGCCAGCACCCTCGGGACTAAAGAGACCCAGTACTTC
CASTLGTKETQYF
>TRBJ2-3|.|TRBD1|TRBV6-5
TGTGCCAGCAGTGAGCGGACAGGGTCCCGCACAGATACGCAGTATTTT
CASSERTGSRTDTQYF